Included here is one T cell receptor beta chain sequence, with context. The listed genes are named as in mouse. The read is 1 residue too short to cover the CDR3 end, so that end is filled in from the germline J gene. This sample is part of a study of tissue T cells after allogeneic stem cell transplantation. Indicated time point: mouse harvest day 14 after allogeneic transplant. Tail vein injection delivered 10^7 T-cell-depleted bone marrow cells and 10^6 splenic CD5+ T cells. Sequenced by immunoSEQ multiplex PCR; TCRdb stores in-frame clones only, minus some. The table has 5,800 or so clones, about 50% seen once. This CDR3 spans 14 amino acids. Germline CDR1 KGHPV, CDR2 FQNQEV (reference sequence). V lost 6 bases to trimming and J lost 3 bases; unmatched junction nucleotides: 4.

The gene calls are TRBV26 and TRBJ2-5, with TRBD2 matching 9 bases. This sequence originates from a female BALB/c mouse given C57BL/6 T cells with graft-versus-host disease after an allogeneic hematopoietic cell transplant. The sample consisted of gut tissue. The covered CDR3 bases are TGTGCCAGCAGCCCGACTGGGGGTCAAGACACCCAGTAC. Translation gives CASSPTGGQDTQY. The full CDR3 reads CASSPTGGQDTQYF.